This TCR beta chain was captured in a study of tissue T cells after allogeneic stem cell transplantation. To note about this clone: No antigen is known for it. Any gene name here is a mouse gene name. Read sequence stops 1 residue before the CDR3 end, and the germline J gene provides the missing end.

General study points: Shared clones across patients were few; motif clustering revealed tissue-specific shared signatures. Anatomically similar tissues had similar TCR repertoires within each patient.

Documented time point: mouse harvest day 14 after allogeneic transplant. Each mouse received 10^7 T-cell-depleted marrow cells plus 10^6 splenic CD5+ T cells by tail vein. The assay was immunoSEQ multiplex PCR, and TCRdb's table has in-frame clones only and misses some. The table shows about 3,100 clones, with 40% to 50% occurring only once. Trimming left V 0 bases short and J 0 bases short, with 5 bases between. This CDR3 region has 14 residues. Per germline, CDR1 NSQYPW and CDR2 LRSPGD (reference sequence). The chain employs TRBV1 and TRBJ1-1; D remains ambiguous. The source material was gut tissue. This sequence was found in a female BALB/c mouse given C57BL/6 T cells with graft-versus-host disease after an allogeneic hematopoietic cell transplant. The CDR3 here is CTCSADRANTEVFF. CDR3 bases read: TGCACCTGCAGTGCAGATAGAGCAAACACAGAAGTCTTC. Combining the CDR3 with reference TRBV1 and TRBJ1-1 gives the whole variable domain VTLLEQNPRWRLVPRGQAVNLRCILKNSQYPWMSWYQQDLQKQLQWLFTLRSPGDKEVKSLPGADYLATRVTDTELRLQVANMSQGRTLYCTCSADRANTEVFFGKGTRLTVV.